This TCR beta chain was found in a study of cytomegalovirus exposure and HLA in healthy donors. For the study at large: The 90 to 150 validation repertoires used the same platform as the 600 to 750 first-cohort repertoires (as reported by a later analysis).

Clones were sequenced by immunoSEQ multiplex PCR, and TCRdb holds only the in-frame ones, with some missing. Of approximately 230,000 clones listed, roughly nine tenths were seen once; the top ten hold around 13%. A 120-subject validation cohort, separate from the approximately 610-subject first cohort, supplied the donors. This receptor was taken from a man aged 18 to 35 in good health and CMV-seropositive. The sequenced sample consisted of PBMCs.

The CDR3 nucleotides read TGTGCCAGTAGTGCTGCTGGGCCTTCCTACGAGCAGTACTTC. Translated, it gives CASSAAGPSYEQYF. This chain joins TRBV19 and TRBJ2-7; D uncertain. CDR3 length: 14 amino acids. CDR1 is LNHDA, CDR2 SQIVND, per germline (reference sequence). The germline V and J ends were trimmed by 5 bases and 1 base, with 12 bases remaining between them.